These 17 T cell receptor beta chains share one sample of origin, sequenced in a study of blood T cell repertoires in COVID-19. Sequenced by immunoSEQ multiplex PCR; TCRdb stores in-frame clones only, minus some. The repertoire consists of about 330,000 clones, with almost 85% occurring once and the leading ten covering 7.2%. Material for sequencing was peripheral blood. These receptors all come from a human donor in a cohort sampled during active COVID-19.

The chain combines TRBV19 with TRBJ1-1, with 8 bases lining up with TRBD1. This CDR3 region has 16 residues. From germline, CDR1 is LNHDA and CDR2 SQIVND (reference sequence). Losses at the gene ends were 2 bases for V and 3 bases for J; bases not matched to a gene: 8. CDR3 sequence: CASSIIQGARDTEAFF. CDR3 DNA: TGTGCCAGTAGTATAATCCAGGGGGCGCGGGACACTGAAGCTTTCTTT. Using reference TRBV19 and TRBJ1-1 for the parts outside the CDR3, the full variable domain is DGGITQSPKYLFRKEGQNVTLSCEQNLNHDAMYWYRQDPGQGLRLIYYSQIVNDFQKGDIAEGYSVSREKKESFPLTVTSAQKNPTAFYLCASSIIQGARDTEAFFGQGTRLTVV.

The rearrangement links TRBV6-6 to TRBJ1-2, with unresolved D. This CDR3 contains 14 residues. Germline V gives CDR1 MNHNY, CDR2 SVGAGI (reference sequence). V lost 2 bases and J 3 bases, leaving 10 bases between the germline ends. As DNA, the CDR3 is TGTGCCAGCAGTTACGGGCAGAGAGACTATGGCTACACCTTC. It encodes CASSYGQRDYGYTF.

J is TRBJ1-1 and V is TRBV6-5, with no clear D. This CDR3 comprises 12 residues. The germline gives CDR1 MNHEY, CDR2 SVGAGI. Trimming left V 0 bases short and J 7 bases short, with 6 bases between. In DNA form, the CDR3 reads TGTGCCAGCAGTTACTCGACAAGTGAAGCTTTCTTT. Amino acid sequence: CASSYSTSEAFF.

The chain employs TRBV2 and TRBJ1-3; TRBD1 agrees at 7 bases. This CDR3 is 15 amino acids long. The ends lost 6 bases at V and 4 bases at J; junction bases unmatched: 9. From germline, CDR1 is SNHLY and CDR2 FYNNEI. The CDR3 sequence: CASRGARTGGNTIYF. CDR3 DNA: TGTGCCAGCAGGGGAGCCCGGACAGGAGGAAACACCATATATTTT.

The genes are TRBV6-5 and TRBJ1-2; 7 bases align to TRBD1. The V gene end was trimmed by 8 bases and the J gene end by 1 base; junction bases not matched to a gene: 4. The CDR3 runs to 13 residues. Looked up from germline, CDR1 is MNHEY and CDR2 is SVGAGI. The chain's CDR3 is CASSGQHNYGYTF. The CDR3 coding sequence is TGTGCCAGCTCGGGACAGCATAACTATGGCTACACCTTC.

A note on this clone: One junction end does not reproduce the germline sequence, and a read error may be involved. The chain links TRBV3-1 (or the pseudogene TRBV3-2) to TRBJ2-7; TRBD1 matches 7 bases. CDR1 LGHDT and CDR2 YNNKEL come from the germline V gene (reference sequence). CDR3 size: 15 residues. CDR3 amino acids: CASRQGRQGPYEQYF. The DNA of the CDR3 is TGTGCCAGCAGGCAAGGGAGACAGGGACCCTACGAGCAGTACTTC.

CDR3 sequence reads: CASSEGRGLYGYTF. CDR3 DNA sequence: TGTGCCAGCAGTGAAGGGAGGGGTCTCTATGGCTACACCTTC. V and J are TRBV6-1 and TRBJ1-2, with D tentatively TRBD1 (5 bases). Germline V CDR1 and CDR2: MNHNS, SASEGT. Deletions cut 1 base from V and 4 bases from J, with 10 bases between. The length of the CDR3 is 14 residues.

The chain uses TRBV12-5 and TRBJ1-3; unclear D gene. The CDR3 has 14 residues. Germline V gives CDR1 LGHNT, CDR2 FRNRAP. V dropped 2 bases and J dropped 6 bases, with 11 bases sitting between them. The DNA for the CDR3 is TGTGCTAGTGGTTTGAGGGAGAAGGCAAACACCATATATTTT. Translation: CASGLREKANTIYF.

In its sample, this clone was seen once. The V call is TRBV19, the J call TRBJ1-5; tentative D call: TRBD1 (6 bases). Germline assignment: CDR1 LNHDA and CDR2 SQIVND (reference sequence). V was clipped by 7 bases and J by 2 bases, with 12 bases between them. The CDR3 loop spans 14 amino acids. The CDR3 bases are TGTGCCAGTAACCCGACAGGCGGCAATCAGCCCCAGCATTTT. This translates into CASNPTGGNQPQHF.

The chain employs TRBV5-1 and TRBJ1-1; no firm D call. CDR1 and CDR2 from the germline V gene are SGHRS and YFSETQ. V gave up 0 bases and J gave up 11 bases, with 11 bases separating them. This CDR3 has 12 amino acids. The CDR3, as DNA: TGCGCCAGCAGCTTGGAAGGAGGGCGGGCTTTCTTT. Residues: CASSLEGGRAFF.

The chain has TRBV11-1 and TRBJ1-1, with D maybe TRBD1 (5 bases). Looked up from germline, CDR1 is SGHAT and CDR2 is FQDESV (reference sequence). CDR3 size: 15 residues. The germline V and J ends were trimmed by 1 base and 7 bases, with 16 bases remaining between them. Here the CDR3 reads CASSLDGGAPFEAFF. CDR3 bases: TGTGCCAGCAGCTTAGACGGAGGGGCCCCCTTTGAAGCTTTCTTT.

The rearrangement uses TRBV3-1 (or the pseudogene TRBV3-2) and TRBJ2-1, with TRBD1 matching 8 bases. With V trimmed by 1 base and J by 2 bases, 7 bases remained unmatched. The CDR3 sequence is 17 residues long. Germline CDR1 reads LGHDT; CDR2 reads YNNKEL (reference sequence). The CDR3 is CASSQGLQGATYNEQFF. CDR3 sequence (DNA): TGTGCCAGCAGCCAAGGATTGCAGGGGGCGACCTACAATGAGCAGTTCTTC.

This chain links TRBV6-6 with TRBJ2-1, with 12 bases fitting TRBD1. Germline V gene sequence: CDR1 MNHNY, CDR2 SVGAGI (reference sequence). The CDR3 extends over 15 amino acids. V lost 6 bases, J lost 7 bases, and 7 bases stayed unmatched. The CDR3, as DNA: TGTGCCAGCAGGCCCGGGACAGGGGGCCGGAATGAGCAGTTCTTC. This gives the protein CASRPGTGGRNEQFF.

The rearrangement links TRBV5-1 to TRBJ1-2; D is possibly TRBD1 (5 bases). V lost 4 bases, J lost 6 bases, and 16 bases lay in between. CDR3 length: 14 residues. Looked up from germline, CDR1 is SGHRS and CDR2 is YFSETQ. The CDR3 reads CASSPKIRVDGYTF. In nucleotides, the CDR3 is TGCGCCAGCAGCCCCAAGATCAGGGTTGATGGCTACACCTTC.

This sequence joins TRBV7-3 and TRBJ2-7; TRBD1 aligns across 7 bases. Germline CDR1 is SGHTA and CDR2 is FQGTGA. The ends lost 4 bases at V and 4 bases at J; junction bases unmatched: 4. The length of the CDR3 is 13 residues. CDR3 residues: CASSSGTEYEQYF. CDR3 DNA sequence: TGTGCCAGCAGCTCAGGGACAGAGTACGAGCAGTACTTC.

The V gene is TRBV24-1, the J gene TRBJ1-5; D gene unclear. V lost 9 bases, J lost 0 bases, and 11 bases lay in between. The germline CDR1 and CDR2 sequences are KGHDR and SFDVKD. The CDR3 length is 14 residues. The CDR3: CATQDGDSNQPQHF. The CDR3 nucleotides are TGTGCCACCCAAGACGGAGATAGCAATCAGCCCCAGCATTTT.

The J gene is TRBJ1-1, the V gene TRBV19, with D unresolved. With 3 bases removed from V and 7 bases from J, the gap between germline ends came to 12 bases. There are 13 residues in the CDR3. CDR1 is LNHDA and CDR2 is SQIVND in the germline V gene (reference sequence). DNA for the CDR3: TGTGCCAGTAGTATCGGCAGTCGAGGTGAAGCTTTCTTT. Its translation is CASSIGSRGEAFF. The variable domain in full, with the rest retrieved from reference TRBV19 and TRBJ1-1, is DGGITQSPKYLFRKEGQNVTLSCEQNLNHDAMYWYRQDPGQGLRLIYYSQIVNDFQKGDIAEGYSVSREKKESFPLTVTSAQKNPTAFYLCASSIGSRGEAFFGQGTRLTVV.